The rows below give T cell receptor beta chains drawn from one sample of a study of blood T cell repertoires in COVID-19. Clones were read by immunoSEQ multiplex PCR, and TCRdb kept only the in-frame ones, dropping some. The table shows about 120,000 clones, with 75% to 85% occurring only once. Sequencing was performed on peripheral blood. The receptors originated from a human donor in a cohort sampled during active COVID-19. CDR3s include the opening cysteine and the closing phenylalanine or tryptophan. Each record gives: CDR3 DNA, CDR3 protein, clone size, D gene, V gene, J gene. D genes are given only for firm matches. The size of a clone is reported for some rows only, either as once, few or many, or as a class for expanded clones.

CDR3nt: TGTGCCTTATTACAGGATACAACTAATGAAAAACTGTTTTTT
CDR3aa: CALLQDTTNEKLFF
abundance: -
d_gene: -
v_gene: TRBV30
j_gene: TRBJ1-4

CDR3nt: TGTGCCAGCAGCGCGCGGGACAGGGACTACAATGAGCAGTTCTTC
CDR3aa: CASSARDRDYNEQFF
abundance: -
d_gene: TRBD1
v_gene: TRBV9
j_gene: TRBJ2-1

CDR3nt: TGTGCCAGCAGCGAACAGGGGGCTGTTAATGAAAAACTGTTTTTT
CDR3aa: CASSEQGAVNEKLFF
abundance: -
d_gene: -
v_gene: TRBV21-1
j_gene: TRBJ1-4

CDR3nt: TGTGCCTGGAGCGGCCTCTGGGCAGGGGGCCGGCCTGAAGCTTTCTTT
CDR3aa: CAWSGLWAGGRPEAFF
abundance: -
d_gene: TRBD1
v_gene: TRBV30
j_gene: TRBJ1-1

CDR3nt: TGTGCCAGCGGCGACGGGGCGGGGGCAAACATGGGCGGACAGTACTTC
CDR3aa: CASGDGAGANMGGQYF
abundance: once
d_gene: -
v_gene: TRBV28
j_gene: TRBJ2-7

CDR3nt: TGTGCCAGCAGCTTAACACACAGGGGACGTAGCAATCAGCCCCAGCATTTT
CDR3aa: CASSLTHRGRSNQPQHF
abundance: -
d_gene: TRBD1
v_gene: TRBV7-2
j_gene: TRBJ1-5

CDR3nt: TGTGCCAGCAGCCAATATCGAGGGTACTCCTACGAGCAGTACTTC
CDR3aa: CASSQYRGYSYEQYF
abundance: -
d_gene: -
v_gene: TRBV7-2
j_gene: TRBJ2-7

CDR3nt: TGTGCCAGCAGTTTGCTTAGGGGCCCCCAGCATTTT
CDR3aa: CASSLLRGPQHF
abundance: -
d_gene: -
v_gene: TRBV27
j_gene: TRBJ1-5

CDR3nt: TGCGCCAGCAGCACGGGGGACAGCCGGTCGGAGACCCAGTACTTC
CDR3aa: CASSTGDSRSETQYF
abundance: -
d_gene: -
v_gene: TRBV5-1
j_gene: TRBJ2-5

CDR3nt: TGTGCCAGACTGACAGGCATACCCAACGAGCAGTACTTC
CDR3aa: CARLTGIPNEQYF
abundance: -
d_gene: -
v_gene: TRBV7-2
j_gene: TRBJ2-7

CDR3nt: TGTGCCAGCAGACCAGACGAGATCAGGGCCCAGCATTTT
CDR3aa: CASRPDEIRAQHF
abundance: -
d_gene: -
v_gene: TRBV28
j_gene: TRBJ1-5

CDR3nt: TGTGCTACCGGGGGTGGAGGGGCCAAACCGGGAAAACTGTTTTTT
CDR3aa: CATGGGGAKPGKLFF
abundance: -
d_gene: -
v_gene: TRBV28
j_gene: TRBJ1-4

CDR3nt: TGTGCCTGGAGCCCCTTGAGCACAGATACGCAGTATTTT
CDR3aa: CAWSPLSTDTQYF
abundance: once
d_gene: -
v_gene: TRBV30
j_gene: TRBJ2-3

CDR3nt: TGTGCCAGCAGTATTGGACAGGGAGTTAACTATGGCTACACCTTC
CDR3aa: CASSIGQGVNYGYTF
abundance: -
d_gene: TRBD1
v_gene: TRBV7-2
j_gene: TRBJ1-2

CDR3nt: TGTGCCAGCAGCTTGGCTTCTACAGGCCCCACCGGGGAGCTGTTTTTT
CDR3aa: CASSLASTGPTGELFF
abundance: -
d_gene: -
v_gene: TRBV5-6
j_gene: TRBJ2-2

CDR3nt: TGTGCCACCAGAGGCAGGGGGCAAGGCACAGATACGCAGTATTTT
CDR3aa: CATRGRGQGTDTQYF
abundance: -
d_gene: TRBD1
v_gene: TRBV24-1
j_gene: TRBJ2-3

CDR3nt: TGTGCCAGCAGCCGACCAGGCCTTGCAACTAATGAAAAACTGTTTTTT
CDR3aa: CASSRPGLATNEKLFF
abundance: -
d_gene: -
v_gene: TRBV14
j_gene: TRBJ1-4

CDR3nt: TGTGCCAGCAGCTATAACGGGATCACGTACTTC
CDR3aa: CASSYNGITYF
abundance: large
d_gene: -
v_gene: TRBV5-4
j_gene: TRBJ2-5

CDR3nt: TGTGCCAGCAGTCCTCGGGGGAGTATGGCTGGCTACACCTTC
CDR3aa: CASSPRGSMAGYTF
abundance: -
d_gene: -
v_gene: TRBV14
j_gene: TRBJ1-2

CDR3nt: TGTGCCAGCAGTTCCTACTCGACAGGGGACTATGGCTACACCTTC
CDR3aa: CASSSYSTGDYGYTF
abundance: -
d_gene: TRBD1
v_gene: TRBV27
j_gene: TRBJ1-2

CDR3nt: TGTGCCAGCAGCTTAGTACGAGGGGGCGCATCTAACTATGGCTACACCTTC
CDR3aa: CASSLVRGGASNYGYTF
abundance: -
d_gene: TRBD1
v_gene: TRBV7-9
j_gene: TRBJ1-2

CDR3nt: TGTGCCAGCAGCCTCGGTGGCAGGGATAATTCACCCCTCCACTTT
CDR3aa: CASSLGGRDNSPLHF
abundance: -
d_gene: -
v_gene: TRBV11-1
j_gene: TRBJ1-6

CDR3nt: TGTGCCAGCAGTTACGAGTCCCTAGTTGGCGGGGAGCTGTTTTTT
CDR3aa: CASSYESLVGGELFF
abundance: -
d_gene: -
v_gene: TRBV6-2/TRBV6-3
j_gene: TRBJ2-2

CDR3nt: TGTGCCAGCAGCCAACCTACAGGGCACGGAAACACCATATATTTT
CDR3aa: CASSQPTGHGNTIYF
abundance: once
d_gene: -
v_gene: TRBV3-1/TRBV3-2
j_gene: TRBJ1-3

CDR3nt: TGTGCCAGCAGCTCCCGACAGGGGATCGACGAGCAGTACTTC
CDR3aa: CASSSRQGIDEQYF
abundance: -
d_gene: TRBD1
v_gene: TRBV7-2
j_gene: TRBJ2-7

CDR3nt: TGTGCCATCAGTACGCAAAGCGGGGGGGAGAAGACCCAGTACTTC
CDR3aa: CAISTQSGGEKTQYF
abundance: -
d_gene: TRBD2
v_gene: TRBV10-3
j_gene: TRBJ2-5

CDR3nt: TGTGCCAGTAGTATAGGGTCAGGGGACTACGAGCAGTACTTC
CDR3aa: CASSIGSGDYEQYF
abundance: once
d_gene: -
v_gene: TRBV19
j_gene: TRBJ2-7

CDR3nt: TGTGCCAGCAGTGAAGCTGGCACAGTCGAGAACACTGAAGCTTTCTTT
CDR3aa: CASSEAGTVENTEAFF
abundance: many
d_gene: -
v_gene: TRBV6-1
j_gene: TRBJ1-1

CDR3nt: TGTGCCAGCAGCGTAGGACAGGCTCTGGCCCACGAGCAGTACTTC
CDR3aa: CASSVGQALAHEQYF
abundance: -
d_gene: -
v_gene: TRBV9
j_gene: TRBJ2-7

CDR3nt: TGTGCCAGCAGCGGTCGGACAGGCTACGAGCAGTACTTC
CDR3aa: CASSGRTGYEQYF
abundance: -
d_gene: TRBD1
v_gene: TRBV2
j_gene: TRBJ2-7

CDR3nt: TGTGCCAGCAGCTGGTCTGCGGGGAGGCATCAGCCCCAGCATTTT
CDR3aa: CASSWSAGRHQPQHF
abundance: -
d_gene: -
v_gene: TRBV5-6
j_gene: TRBJ1-5

CDR3nt: TGTGCCAGCAGCTTAGCGAGGGTTCCGGGACTAGGGTACGAGCAGTACTTC
CDR3aa: CASSLARVPGLGYEQYF
abundance: -
d_gene: TRBD2
v_gene: TRBV7-8
j_gene: TRBJ2-7

CDR3nt: TGCGCCAGCAGCCAAGATCAGCGCACTCCGAACGGCGAGCAGTACTTC
CDR3aa: CASSQDQRTPNGEQYF
abundance: -
d_gene: -
v_gene: TRBV4-1
j_gene: TRBJ2-7

CDR3nt: TGTGCCAGCAGTTCGACAGGTTCTTTTCAGCCCCAGCATTTT
CDR3aa: CASSSTGSFQPQHF
abundance: -
d_gene: -
v_gene: TRBV6-5
j_gene: TRBJ1-5

CDR3nt: TGCGCCAGCAGCCAAGACAGGCAAATTGGAGAGCAGTACTTC
CDR3aa: CASSQDRQIGEQYF
abundance: -
d_gene: -
v_gene: TRBV4-3
j_gene: TRBJ2-7

CDR3nt: TGTGCCAGCTCACCACCATTTGTGGCAGGGGGTCCCAATGAGCAGTTCTTC
CDR3aa: CASSPPFVAGGPNEQFF
abundance: -
d_gene: TRBD1
v_gene: TRBV18
j_gene: TRBJ2-1

CDR3nt: TGTGCCAGCTCACCATCTGGCGGGAACACCGAGCAGTACTTC
CDR3aa: CASSPSGGNTEQYF
abundance: -
d_gene: -
v_gene: TRBV18
j_gene: TRBJ2-7

CDR3nt: TGTGCCAGCAGCTTCGACTATGGCTACACCTTC
CDR3aa: CASSFDYGYTF
abundance: few
d_gene: -
v_gene: TRBV5-4
j_gene: TRBJ1-2

CDR3nt: TGTGCCAGCAGCCCAGGAGTTCGGCGGGTATCCCCCTCCTACGAGCAGTACTTC
CDR3aa: CASSPGVRRVSPSYEQYF
abundance: -
d_gene: -
v_gene: TRBV5-6
j_gene: TRBJ2-7

CDR3nt: TGTGCCAGCAGTTACGGGGGCTTTAATTCACCCCTCCACTTT
CDR3aa: CASSYGGFNSPLHF
abundance: -
d_gene: -
v_gene: TRBV6-6
j_gene: TRBJ1-6

CDR3nt: TGTGCCAGCAGAAATACACCCGCTGCTAGGACCCAGTACTTC
CDR3aa: CASRNTPAARTQYF
abundance: -
d_gene: -
v_gene: TRBV7-2
j_gene: TRBJ2-5

CDR3nt: TGTGCCACAACAGGGGGCTCAGAGACCCAGTACTTC
CDR3aa: CATTGGSETQYF
abundance: -
d_gene: TRBD1
v_gene: TRBV7-2
j_gene: TRBJ2-5

CDR3nt: TGTGCCAGCAGCGACAGGGGGCGCTTGAATGAGCAGTTCTTC
CDR3aa: CASSDRGRLNEQFF
abundance: -
d_gene: TRBD1
v_gene: TRBV5-6
j_gene: TRBJ2-1

CDR3nt: TGTGCCAGCAGCGTGGACAGGGGGGAGACCCAGTACTTC
CDR3aa: CASSVDRGETQYF
abundance: -
d_gene: TRBD1
v_gene: TRBV9
j_gene: TRBJ2-5

CDR3nt: TGTGCCAGCAGCTTGGACAGGGGGGGCTCTGGGGCCAACGTCCTGACTTTC
CDR3aa: CASSLDRGGSGANVLTF
abundance: -
d_gene: -
v_gene: TRBV5-8
j_gene: TRBJ2-6

CDR3nt: TGCGCCAGCAGCCAAGGGGCTGCTAATGAAAAACTGTTTTTT
CDR3aa: CASSQGAANEKLFF
abundance: -
d_gene: -
v_gene: TRBV4-1
j_gene: TRBJ1-4

CDR3nt: TGTGCCAGCAGGGTATGGACAGGGTTTAGTCCTGGGGCCAACGTCCTGACTTTC
CDR3aa: CASRVWTGFSPGANVLTF
abundance: -
d_gene: TRBD1
v_gene: TRBV11-3
j_gene: TRBJ2-6

CDR3nt: TGTGCCAGCAGTTTGACAGGGGGTAGCAATCAGCCCCAGCATTTT
CDR3aa: CASSLTGGSNQPQHF
abundance: -
d_gene: TRBD1
v_gene: TRBV27
j_gene: TRBJ1-5

CDR3nt: TGCGCCAGCAGGAGCCCGACAGTTAACTATGGCTACACCTTC
CDR3aa: CASRSPTVNYGYTF
abundance: -
d_gene: -
v_gene: TRBV5-1
j_gene: TRBJ1-2

CDR3nt: TGTGCCAGTAGTTTGATGGCTAGCGGGGGCACAGATACGCAGTATTTT
CDR3aa: CASSLMASGGTDTQYF
abundance: -
d_gene: TRBD2
v_gene: TRBV19
j_gene: TRBJ2-3